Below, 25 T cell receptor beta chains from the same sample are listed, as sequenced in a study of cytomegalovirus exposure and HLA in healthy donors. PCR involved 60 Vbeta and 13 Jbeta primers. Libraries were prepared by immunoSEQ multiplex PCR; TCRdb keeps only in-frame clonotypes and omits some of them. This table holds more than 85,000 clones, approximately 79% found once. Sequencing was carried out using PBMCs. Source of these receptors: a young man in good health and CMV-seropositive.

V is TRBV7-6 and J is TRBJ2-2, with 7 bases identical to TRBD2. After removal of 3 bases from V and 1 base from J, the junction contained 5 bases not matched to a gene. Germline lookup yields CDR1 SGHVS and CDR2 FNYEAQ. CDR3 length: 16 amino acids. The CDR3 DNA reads TGTGCCAGCAGCTTGGGAGGGGCGAGGAACACCGGGGAGCTGTTTTTT. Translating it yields CASSLGGARNTGELFF.

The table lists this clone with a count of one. CDR3 coding DNA: TGCGCCAGCAGCTTGGACAAGGGGGAGCAGTACTTC. It is translated as CASSLDKGEQYF. The V gene is TRBV5-1, the J gene TRBJ2-7, with D possibly matching TRBD1 (5 bases). Trimming shortened V by 0 bases and J by 7 bases, and 8 bases separated the two germline ends. The CDR3 has 12 residues. CDR1 SGHRS and CDR2 YFSETQ come from the germline V gene.

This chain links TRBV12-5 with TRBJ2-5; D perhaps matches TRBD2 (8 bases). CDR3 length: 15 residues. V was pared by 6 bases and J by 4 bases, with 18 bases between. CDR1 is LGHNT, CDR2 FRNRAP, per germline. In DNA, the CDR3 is TGTGCTAGTGGCAGGGGGACTAGTAGGCGAGAGACCCAGTACTTC. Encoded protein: CASGRGTSRRETQYF.

CDR3 sequence: CASSLGQRAGYTF. The CDR3 bases are TGTGCCAGCAGCTTAGGACAAAGGGCCGGCTACACCTTC. The rearrangement links TRBV7-3 to TRBJ1-2; a possible D gene is TRBD1 (5 bases). V was pared by 2 bases and J by 8 bases, with 12 bases between. Germline V gene lookup returns CDR1 SGHTA and CDR2 FQGTGA. The CDR3 totals 13 residues.

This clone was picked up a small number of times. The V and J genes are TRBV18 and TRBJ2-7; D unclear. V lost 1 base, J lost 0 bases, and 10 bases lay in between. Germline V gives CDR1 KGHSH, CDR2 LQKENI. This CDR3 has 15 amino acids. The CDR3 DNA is TGTGCCAGCTCACCACGGTCGCGGAGCTCCTACGAGCAGTACTTC. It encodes CASSPRSRSSYEQYF.

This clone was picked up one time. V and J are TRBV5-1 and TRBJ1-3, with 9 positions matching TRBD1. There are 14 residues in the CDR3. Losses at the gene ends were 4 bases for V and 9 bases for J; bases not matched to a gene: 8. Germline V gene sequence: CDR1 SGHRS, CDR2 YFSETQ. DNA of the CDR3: TGCGCCAGCAGCGAGGAAGGACAGGGGACCACCATATATTTT. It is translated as CASSEEGQGTTIYF.

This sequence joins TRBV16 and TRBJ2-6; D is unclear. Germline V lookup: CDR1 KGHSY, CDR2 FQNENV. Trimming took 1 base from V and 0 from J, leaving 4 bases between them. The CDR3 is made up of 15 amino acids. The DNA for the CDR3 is TGTGCCAGCAGCCAATGGGCCTCTGGGGCCAACGTCCTGACTTTC. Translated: CASSQWASGANVLTF.

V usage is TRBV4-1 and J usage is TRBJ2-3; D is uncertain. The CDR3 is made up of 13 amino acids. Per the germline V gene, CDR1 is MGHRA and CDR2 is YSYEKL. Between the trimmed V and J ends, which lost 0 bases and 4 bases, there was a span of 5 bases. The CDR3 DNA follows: TGCGCCAGCAGCCAAGACCCCGCAGATACGCAGTATTTT. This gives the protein CASSQDPADTQYF.

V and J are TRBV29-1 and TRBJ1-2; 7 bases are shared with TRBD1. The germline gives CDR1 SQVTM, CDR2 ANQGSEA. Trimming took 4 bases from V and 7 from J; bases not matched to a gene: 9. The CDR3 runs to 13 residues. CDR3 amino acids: CSVARGQVSGYTF. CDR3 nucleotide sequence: TGCAGCGTTGCTCGAGGACAGGTATCTGGCTACACCTTC.

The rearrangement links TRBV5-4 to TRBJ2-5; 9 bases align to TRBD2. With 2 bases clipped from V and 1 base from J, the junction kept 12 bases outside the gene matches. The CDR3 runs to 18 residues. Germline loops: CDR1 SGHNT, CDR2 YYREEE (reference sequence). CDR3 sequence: CASSFGGTSSPSQETQYF. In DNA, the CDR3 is TGTGCCAGCAGCTTTGGGGGGACTAGCAGCCCCAGCCAAGAGACCCAGTACTTC.

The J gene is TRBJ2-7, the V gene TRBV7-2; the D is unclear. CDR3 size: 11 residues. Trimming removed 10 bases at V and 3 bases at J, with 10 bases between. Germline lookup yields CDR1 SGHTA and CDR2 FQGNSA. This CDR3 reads CATHFGYEQYF. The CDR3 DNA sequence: TGTGCCACCCACTTCGGCTACGAGCAGTACTTC.

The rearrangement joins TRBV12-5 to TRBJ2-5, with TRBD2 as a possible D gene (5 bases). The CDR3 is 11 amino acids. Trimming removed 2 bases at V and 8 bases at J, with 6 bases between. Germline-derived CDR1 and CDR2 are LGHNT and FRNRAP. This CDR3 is CASGLLATQYF. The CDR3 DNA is TGTGCTAGTGGTTTGCTAGCCACCCAGTACTTC.

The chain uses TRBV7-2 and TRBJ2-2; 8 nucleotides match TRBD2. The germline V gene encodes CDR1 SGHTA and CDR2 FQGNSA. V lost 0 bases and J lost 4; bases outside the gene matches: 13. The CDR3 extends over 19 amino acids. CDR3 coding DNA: TGTGCCAGCAGCTTAGCGCGTGGTCGTACGGGGGGGCGCACCGGGGAGCTGTTTTTT. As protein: CASSLARGRTGGRTGELFF. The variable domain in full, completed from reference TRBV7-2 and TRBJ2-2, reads GAGVSQSPSNKVTEKGKDVELRCDPISGHTALYWYRQSLGQGLEFLIYFQGNSAPDKSGLPSDRFSAERTGGSVSTLTIQRTQQEDSAVYLCASSLARGRTGGRTGELFFGEGSRLTVL.

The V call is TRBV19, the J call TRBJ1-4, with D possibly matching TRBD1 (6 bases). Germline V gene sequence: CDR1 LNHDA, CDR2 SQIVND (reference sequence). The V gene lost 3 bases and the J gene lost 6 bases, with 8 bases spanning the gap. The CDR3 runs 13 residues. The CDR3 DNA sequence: TGTGCCAGTAGTATTGGGGGCTATGAAAAACTGTTTTTT. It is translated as CASSIGGYEKLFF.

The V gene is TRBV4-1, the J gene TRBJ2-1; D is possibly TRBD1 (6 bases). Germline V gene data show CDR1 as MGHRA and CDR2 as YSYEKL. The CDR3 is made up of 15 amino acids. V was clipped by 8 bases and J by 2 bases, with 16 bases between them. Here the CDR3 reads CASAASAGAYNEQFF. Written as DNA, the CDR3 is TGCGCCAGCGCGGCCAGCGCAGGGGCCTACAATGAGCAGTTCTTC.

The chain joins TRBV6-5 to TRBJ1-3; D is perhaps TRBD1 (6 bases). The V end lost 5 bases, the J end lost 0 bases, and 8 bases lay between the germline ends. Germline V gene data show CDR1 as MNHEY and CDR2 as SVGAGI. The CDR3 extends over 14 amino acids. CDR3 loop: CASSADSSGNTIYF. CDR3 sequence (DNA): TGTGCCAGCAGTGCGGACAGCTCTGGAAACACCATATATTTT.

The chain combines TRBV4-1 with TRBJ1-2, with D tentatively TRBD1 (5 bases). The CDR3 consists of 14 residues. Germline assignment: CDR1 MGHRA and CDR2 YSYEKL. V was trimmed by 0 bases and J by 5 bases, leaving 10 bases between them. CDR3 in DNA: TGCGCCAGCAGCCAAGAACGGCAGGGTTATGGCTACACCTTC. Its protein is CASSQERQGYGYTF.

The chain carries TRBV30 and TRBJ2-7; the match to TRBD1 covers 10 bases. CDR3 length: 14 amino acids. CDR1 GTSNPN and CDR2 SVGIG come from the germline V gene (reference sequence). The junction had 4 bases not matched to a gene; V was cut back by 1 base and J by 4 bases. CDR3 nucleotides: TGTGCCTGGAGTGGGGGACAGGGGCGATACGAGCAGTACTTC. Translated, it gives CAWSGGQGRYEQYF.

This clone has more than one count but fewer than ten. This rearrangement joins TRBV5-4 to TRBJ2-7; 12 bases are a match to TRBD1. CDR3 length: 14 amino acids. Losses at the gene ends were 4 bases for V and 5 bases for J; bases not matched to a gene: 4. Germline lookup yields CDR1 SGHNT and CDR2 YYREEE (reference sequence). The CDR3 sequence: CASSLGTGGDEQYF. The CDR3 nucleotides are TGTGCCAGCAGCCTAGGGACAGGGGGCGACGAGCAGTACTTC.

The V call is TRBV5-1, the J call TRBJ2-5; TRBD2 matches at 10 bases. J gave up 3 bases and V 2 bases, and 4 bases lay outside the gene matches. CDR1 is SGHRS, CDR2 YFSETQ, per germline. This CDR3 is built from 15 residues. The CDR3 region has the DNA TGCGCCAGCAGCTTTGCCGGGACTAGCGAAGAGACCCAGTACTTC. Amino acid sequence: CASSFAGTSEETQYF.

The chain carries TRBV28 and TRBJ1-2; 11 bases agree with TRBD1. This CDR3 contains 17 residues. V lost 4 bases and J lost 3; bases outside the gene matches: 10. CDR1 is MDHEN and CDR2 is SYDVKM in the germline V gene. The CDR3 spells CASSSPGQGAGYYGYTF. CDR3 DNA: TGTGCCAGCAGTTCCCCCGGACAGGGGGCAGGCTACTATGGCTACACCTTC.

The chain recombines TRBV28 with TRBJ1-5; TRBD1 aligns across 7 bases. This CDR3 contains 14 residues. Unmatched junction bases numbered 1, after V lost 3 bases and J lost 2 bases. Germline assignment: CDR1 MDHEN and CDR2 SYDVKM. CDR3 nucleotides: TGTGCCAGCAGTTTCGGACAGGGCAATCAGCCCCAGCATTTT. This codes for CASSFGQGNQPQHF.

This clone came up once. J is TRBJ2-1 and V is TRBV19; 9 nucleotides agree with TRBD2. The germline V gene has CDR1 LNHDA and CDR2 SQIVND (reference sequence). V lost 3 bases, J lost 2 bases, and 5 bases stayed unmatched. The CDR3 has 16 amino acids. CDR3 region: CASSISSGGPYNEQFF. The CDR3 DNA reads TGTGCCAGTAGTATCAGTAGCGGGGGTCCCTACAATGAGCAGTTCTTC. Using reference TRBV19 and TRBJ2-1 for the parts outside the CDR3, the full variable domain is DGGITQSPKYLFRKEGQNVTLSCEQNLNHDAMYWYRQDPGQGLRLIYYSQIVNDFQKGDIAEGYSVSREKKESFPLTVTSAQKNPTAFYLCASSISSGGPYNEQFFGPGTRLTVL.

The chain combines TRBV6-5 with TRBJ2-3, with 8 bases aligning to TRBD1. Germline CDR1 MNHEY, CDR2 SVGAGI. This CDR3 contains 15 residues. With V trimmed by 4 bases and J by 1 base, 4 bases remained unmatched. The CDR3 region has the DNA TGTGCCAGCAGTTTAAGGGGACAGGGCACAGATACGCAGTATTTT. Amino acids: CASSLRGQGTDTQYF.

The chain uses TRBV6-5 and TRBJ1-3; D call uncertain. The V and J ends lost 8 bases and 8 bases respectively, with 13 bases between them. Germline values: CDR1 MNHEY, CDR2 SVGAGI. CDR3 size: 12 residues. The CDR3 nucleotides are TGTGCCAGCGGTCCGACTTGGGACACCATATATTTT. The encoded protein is CASGPTWDTIYF.